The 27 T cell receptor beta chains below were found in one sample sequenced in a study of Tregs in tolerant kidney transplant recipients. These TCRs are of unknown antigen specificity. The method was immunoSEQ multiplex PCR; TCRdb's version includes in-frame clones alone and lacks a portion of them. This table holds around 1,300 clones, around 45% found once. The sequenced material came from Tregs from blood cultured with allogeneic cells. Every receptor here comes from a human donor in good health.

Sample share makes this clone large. This chain's CDR3 is CASSTRAGGRYNEQFF. The CDR3 DNA reads TGTGCCAGCTCCACGAGGGCAGGGGGCAGGTATAATGAGCAGTTCTTC. This chain joins TRBV18 and TRBJ2-1, with TRBD1 identical over 8 bases. Germline V gene lookup returns CDR1 KGHSH and CDR2 LQKENI. The CDR3 runs 16 residues. V lost 6 bases, J lost 7 bases, and 14 bases stayed unmatched. The full variable domain, rest sourced from reference TRBV18 and TRBJ2-1, is NAGVMQNPRHLVRRRGQEARLRCSPMKGHSHVYWYRQLPEEGLKFMVYLQKENIIDESGMPKERFSAEFPKEGPSILRIQQVVRGDSAAYFCASSTRAGGRYNEQFFGPGTRLTVL.

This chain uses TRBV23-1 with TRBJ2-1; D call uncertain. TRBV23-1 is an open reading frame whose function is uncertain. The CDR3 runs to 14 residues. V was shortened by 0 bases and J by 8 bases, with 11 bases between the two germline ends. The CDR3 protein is CASSQSHPRDEQFF. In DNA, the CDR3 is TGCGCCAGCAGTCAATCCCACCCCCGGGATGAGCAGTTCTTC.

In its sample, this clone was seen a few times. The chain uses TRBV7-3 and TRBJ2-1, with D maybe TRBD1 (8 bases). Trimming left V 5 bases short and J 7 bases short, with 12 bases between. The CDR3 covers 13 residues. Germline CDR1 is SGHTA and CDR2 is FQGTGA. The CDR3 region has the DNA TGTGCCAGCAGCATACAGGGGGGGAATGAGCAGTTCTTC. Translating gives CASSIQGGNEQFF.

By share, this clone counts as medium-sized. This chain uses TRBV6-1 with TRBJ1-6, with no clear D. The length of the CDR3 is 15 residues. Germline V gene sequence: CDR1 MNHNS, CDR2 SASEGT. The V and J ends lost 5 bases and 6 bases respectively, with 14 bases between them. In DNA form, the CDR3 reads TGTGCCAGCAGTTCAAATGGCGACCTTAATTCACCCCTCCACTTT. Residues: CASSSNGDLNSPLHF.

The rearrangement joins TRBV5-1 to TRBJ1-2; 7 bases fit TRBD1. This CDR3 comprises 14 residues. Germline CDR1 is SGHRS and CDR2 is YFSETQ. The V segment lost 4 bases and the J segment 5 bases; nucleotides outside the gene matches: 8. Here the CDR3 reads CASSPDREWYGYTF. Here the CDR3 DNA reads TGCGCCAGCAGCCCCGACAGGGAGTGGTATGGCTACACCTTC. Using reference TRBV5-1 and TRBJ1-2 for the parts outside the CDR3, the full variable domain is KAGVTQTPRYLIKTRGQQVTLSCSPISGHRSVSWYQQTPGQGLQFLFEYFSETQRNKGNFPGRFSGRQFSNSRSEMNVSTLELGDSALYLCASSPDREWYGYTFGSGTRLTVV.

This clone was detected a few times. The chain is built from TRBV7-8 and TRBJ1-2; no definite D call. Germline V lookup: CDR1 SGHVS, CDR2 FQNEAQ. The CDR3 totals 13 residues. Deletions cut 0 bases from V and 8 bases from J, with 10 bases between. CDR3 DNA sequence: TGTGCCAGCAGCTTAGCGCCTGGTGCGGGCTACACCTTC. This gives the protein CASSLAPGAGYTF.

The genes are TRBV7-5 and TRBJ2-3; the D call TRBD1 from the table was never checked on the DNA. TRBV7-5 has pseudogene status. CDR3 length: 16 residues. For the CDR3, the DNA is TGTGCCAGAAGCTTAAAGCCAGGCTTGGGCACAGATACGCAGTATTTT. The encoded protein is CARSLKPGLGTDTQYF.

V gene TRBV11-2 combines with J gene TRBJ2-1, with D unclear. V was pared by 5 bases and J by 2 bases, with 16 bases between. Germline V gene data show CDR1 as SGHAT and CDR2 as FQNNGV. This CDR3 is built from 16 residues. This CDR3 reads CASSIWAHPPYNEQFF. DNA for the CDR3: TGTGCCAGCAGCATTTGGGCCCATCCACCCTACAATGAGCAGTTCTTC.

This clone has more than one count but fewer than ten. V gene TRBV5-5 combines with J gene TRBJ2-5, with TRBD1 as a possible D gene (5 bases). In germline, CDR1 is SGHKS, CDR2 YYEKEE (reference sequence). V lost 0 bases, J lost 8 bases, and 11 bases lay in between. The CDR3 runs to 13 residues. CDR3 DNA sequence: TGTGCCAGCAGCTTGGACAGGATGCATACCCAGTACTTC. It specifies CASSLDRMHTQYF.

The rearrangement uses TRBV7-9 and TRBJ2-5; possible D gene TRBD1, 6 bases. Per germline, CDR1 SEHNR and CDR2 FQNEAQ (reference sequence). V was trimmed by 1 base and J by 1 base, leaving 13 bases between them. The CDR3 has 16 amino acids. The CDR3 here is CASSLGETGPQETQYF. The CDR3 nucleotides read TGTGCCAGCAGCTTAGGCGAGACAGGACCCCAAGAGACCCAGTACTTC. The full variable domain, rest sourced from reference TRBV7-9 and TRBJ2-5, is DTGVSQNPRHKITKRGQNVTFRCDPISEHNRLYWYRQTLGQGPEFLTYFQNEAQLEKSRLLSDRFSAERPKGSFSTLEIQRTEQGDSAMYLCASSLGETGPQETQYFGPGTRLLVL.

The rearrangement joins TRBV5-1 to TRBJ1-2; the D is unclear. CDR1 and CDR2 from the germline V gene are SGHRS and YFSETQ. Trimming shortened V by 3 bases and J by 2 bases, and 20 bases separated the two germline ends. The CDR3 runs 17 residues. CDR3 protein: CASSSRMTGPRNYGYTF. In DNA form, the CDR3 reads TGCGCCAGCAGCTCCCGTATGACCGGACCGAGAAACTATGGCTACACCTTC.

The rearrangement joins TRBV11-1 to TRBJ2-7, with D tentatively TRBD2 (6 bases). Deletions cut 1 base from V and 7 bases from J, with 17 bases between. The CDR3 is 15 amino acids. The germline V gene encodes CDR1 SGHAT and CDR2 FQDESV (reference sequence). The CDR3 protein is CASSLVAAARGEQYF. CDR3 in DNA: TGTGCCAGCAGCTTAGTGGCAGCCGCCCGGGGGGAGCAGTACTTC.

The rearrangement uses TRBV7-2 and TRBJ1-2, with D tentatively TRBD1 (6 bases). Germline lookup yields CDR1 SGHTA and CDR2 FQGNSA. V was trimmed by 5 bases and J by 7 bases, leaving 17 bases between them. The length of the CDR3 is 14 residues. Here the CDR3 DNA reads TGTGCCAGCAGCGTCATTCAGGGGCTCTCTGGCTACACCTTC. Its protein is CASSVIQGLSGYTF.

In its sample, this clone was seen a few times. The CDR3 here is CASSANSASKFF. The CDR3 DNA reads TGTGCCAGTAGTGCCAATAGCGCCAGCAAGTTCTTC. The chain carries TRBV19 and TRBJ2-1, with D possibly being TRBD2 (5 bases). The V gene lost 5 bases and the J gene lost 14 bases, with 16 bases spanning the gap. Germline values: CDR1 LNHDA, CDR2 SQIVND (reference sequence). The CDR3 loop spans 12 amino acids.

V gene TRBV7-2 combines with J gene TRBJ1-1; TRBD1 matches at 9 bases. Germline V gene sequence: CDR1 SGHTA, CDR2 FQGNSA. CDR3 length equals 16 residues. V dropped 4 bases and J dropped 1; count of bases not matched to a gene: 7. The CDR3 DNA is TGTGCCAGCAGCTCCCGACGGGGACAGGGGAACACTGAAGCTTTCTTT. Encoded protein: CASSSRRGQGNTEAFF. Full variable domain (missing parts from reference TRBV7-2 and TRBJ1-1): GAGVSQSPSNKVTEKGKDVELRCDPISGHTALYWYRQSLGQGLEFLIYFQGNSAPDKSGLPSDRFSAERTGGSVSTLTIQRTQQEDSAVYLCASSSRRGQGNTEAFFGQGTRLTVV.

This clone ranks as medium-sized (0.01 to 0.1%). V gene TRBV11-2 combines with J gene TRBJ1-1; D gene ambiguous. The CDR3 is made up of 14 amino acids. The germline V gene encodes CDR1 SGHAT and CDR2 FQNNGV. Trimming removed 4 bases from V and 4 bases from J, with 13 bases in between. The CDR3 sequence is CASSSPEGFTEAFF. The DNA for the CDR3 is TGTGCCAGCAGCTCCCCGGAGGGTTTCACTGAAGCTTTCTTT.

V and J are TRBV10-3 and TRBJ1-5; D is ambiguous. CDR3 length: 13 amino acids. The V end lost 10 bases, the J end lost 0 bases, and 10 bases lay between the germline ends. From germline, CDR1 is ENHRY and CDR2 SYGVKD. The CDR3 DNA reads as TGTGCCAGCAGGAAATATAGCAATCAGCCCCAGCATTTT. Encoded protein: CASRKYSNQPQHF.

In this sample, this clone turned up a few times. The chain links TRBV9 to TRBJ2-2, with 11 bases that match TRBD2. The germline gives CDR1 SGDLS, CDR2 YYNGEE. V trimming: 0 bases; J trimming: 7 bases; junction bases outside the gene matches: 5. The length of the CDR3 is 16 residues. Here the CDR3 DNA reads TGTGCCAGCAGCGTAGGACTAGCGGGAAGAGACGGGGAGCTGTTTTTT. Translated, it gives CASSVGLAGRDGELFF.

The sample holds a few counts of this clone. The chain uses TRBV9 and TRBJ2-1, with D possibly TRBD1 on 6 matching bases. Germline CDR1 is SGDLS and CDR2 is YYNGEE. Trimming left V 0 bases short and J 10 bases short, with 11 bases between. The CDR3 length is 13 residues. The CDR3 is CASSVGIRGEQFF. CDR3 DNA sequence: TGTGCCAGCAGCGTAGGAATCAGGGGCGAGCAGTTCTTC. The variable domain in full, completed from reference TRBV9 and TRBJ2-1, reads DSGVTQTPKHLITATGQRVTLRCSPRSGDLSVYWYQQSLDQGLQFLIQYYNGEERAKGNILERFSAQQFPDLHSELNLSSLELGDSALYFCASSVGIRGEQFFGPGTRLTVL.

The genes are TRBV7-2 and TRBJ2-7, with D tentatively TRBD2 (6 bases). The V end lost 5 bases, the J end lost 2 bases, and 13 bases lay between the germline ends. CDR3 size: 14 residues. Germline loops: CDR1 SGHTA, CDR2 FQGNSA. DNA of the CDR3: TGTGCCAGCAGCGGCCGACTAGGTCCCTACGAGCAGTACTTC. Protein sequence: CASSGRLGPYEQYF.

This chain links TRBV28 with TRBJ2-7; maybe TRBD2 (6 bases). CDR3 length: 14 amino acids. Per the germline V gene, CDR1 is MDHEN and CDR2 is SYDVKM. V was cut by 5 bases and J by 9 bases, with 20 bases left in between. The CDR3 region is CASSPRLVSMPQYF. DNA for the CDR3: TGTGCCAGCAGTCCCCGACTAGTTTCGATGCCGCAGTACTTC.

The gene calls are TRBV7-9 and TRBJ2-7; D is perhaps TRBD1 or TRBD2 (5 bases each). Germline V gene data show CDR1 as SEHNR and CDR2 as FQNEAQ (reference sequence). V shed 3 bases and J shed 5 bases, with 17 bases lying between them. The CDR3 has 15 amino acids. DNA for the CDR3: TGTGCCAGCAGCTTGGGACCGAGAGTGGGCGACGAGCAGTACTTC. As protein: CASSLGPRVGDEQYF. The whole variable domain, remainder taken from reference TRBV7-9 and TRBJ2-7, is DTGVSQNPRHKITKRGQNVTFRCDPISEHNRLYWYRQTLGQGPEFLTYFQNEAQLEKSRLLSDRFSAERPKGSFSTLEIQRTEQGDSAMYLCASSLGPRVGDEQYFGPGTRLTVT.

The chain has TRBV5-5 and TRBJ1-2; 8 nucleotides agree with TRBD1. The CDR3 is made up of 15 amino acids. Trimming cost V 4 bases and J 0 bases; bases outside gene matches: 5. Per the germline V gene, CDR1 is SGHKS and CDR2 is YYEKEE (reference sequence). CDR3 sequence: CASSPQGGTNYGYTF. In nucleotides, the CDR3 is TGTGCCAGCAGCCCACAGGGGGGTACTAACTATGGCTACACCTTC.

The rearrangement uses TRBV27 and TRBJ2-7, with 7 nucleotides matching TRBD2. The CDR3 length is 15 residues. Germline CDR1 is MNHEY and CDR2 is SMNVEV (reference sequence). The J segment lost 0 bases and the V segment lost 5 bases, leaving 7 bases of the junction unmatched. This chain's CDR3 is CASSRAGLSSYEQYF. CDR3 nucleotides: TGTGCCAGCAGTAGAGCGGGGTTGAGCTCCTACGAGCAGTACTTC.

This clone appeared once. This CDR3 is CASRRGYANEKLFF. CDR3 bases: TGTGCCAGTAGAAGGGGGTACGCTAATGAAAAACTGTTTTTT. This chain links TRBV19 with TRBJ1-4; D perhaps matches TRBD1 (6 bases). V was trimmed by 6 bases and J by 3 bases, leaving 11 bases between them. Germline V gene sequence: CDR1 LNHDA, CDR2 SQIVND (reference sequence). The CDR3 length is 14 residues.

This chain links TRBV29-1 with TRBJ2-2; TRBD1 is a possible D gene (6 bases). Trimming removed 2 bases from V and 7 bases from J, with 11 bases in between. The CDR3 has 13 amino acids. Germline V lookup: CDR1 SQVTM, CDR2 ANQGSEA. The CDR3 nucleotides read TGCAGCGTTGAACCCAACAGGGTCGGGGAGCTGTTTTTT. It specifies CSVEPNRVGELFF.

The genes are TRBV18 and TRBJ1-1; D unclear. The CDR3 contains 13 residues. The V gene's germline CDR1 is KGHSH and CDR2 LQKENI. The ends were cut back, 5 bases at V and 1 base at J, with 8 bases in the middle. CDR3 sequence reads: CASSSQPNTEAFF. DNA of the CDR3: TGTGCCAGCTCATCACAACCGAACACTGAAGCTTTCTTT.